The text below deals with one T cell receptor (beta chain). Germline V gene data show CDR1 as SGHRS and CDR2 as YFSETQ. V shed 0 bases and J shed 9 bases, with 28 bases lying between them. This CDR3 comprises 19 residues. Assay: immunoSEQ multiplex PCR; the TCRdb copy retains only in-frame clones and omits some. The top ten hold roughly 5% of the sample, which has hundreds of thousands of clones, roughly 85% seen once. This record belongs to a study of blood T cell repertoires in COVID-19. The genes are TRBV5-1 and TRBJ2-1; D may correspond to TRBD1 or TRBD2 (12 bases each). Sequencing used peripheral blood. The origin of this receptor is a middle-aged man with active or convalescent COVID-19. CDR3 DNA sequence: TGCGCCAGCAGCTTGGCGGGACAGGGGGCCGGACTAGCGGGAAGTGAGCAGTTCTTC. This gives the protein CASSLAGQGAGLAGSEQFF.